This T cell receptor (beta chain) appears in the sequencing data of a study of OX40 agonist ivuxolimab in advanced cancers. Study summary: Ivuxolimab, an agonist antibody against OX40 (CD134), was given to patients. Subjects had a mean age of around 60 years, with a range of roughly 20 to 79; more than 75% were male.

CDR3 size: 15 residues. Germline V gene data show CDR1 as SEHNR and CDR2 as FQNEAQ (reference sequence). J gave up 7 bases and V 1 base, and 2 bases lay outside the gene matches. Some clones are missing from TCRdb's copy, which holds only in-frame ones; the method was immunoSEQ multiplex PCR. The repertoire holds more than 20,000 clones, with 83% as singletons. The clonotype was recovered from an adult with an advanced solid tumor such as melanoma, head and neck, liver or kidney cancer. The gene calls are TRBV7-9 and TRBJ2-1; 12 bases align to TRBD2. Sequencing was performed on CD4+ or CD8+ T cells sorted from blood, taken in a trial of the OX40 agonist ivuxolimab. CDR3 region: CASSLGLAGVNEQFF. CDR3 DNA: TGTGCCAGCAGCTTAGGACTAGCGGGAGTAAATGAGCAGTTCTTC.